The sequence of this T cell receptor beta chain was determined in a study of T cell repertoires in cytomegalovirus infection. As for the study in general: Both recently identified HLA-C-restricted and well-studied HLA-B-restricted CMV epitopes were used in the study. Indications came from public TCR beta signatures; they pointed to CMV infection and to a matching HLA type.

Concerning this clonotype: Its target is unknown.

In TCRdb, the reads were re-called with MiXCR into one record per CDR3 protein. The repertoire consists of about 920,000 distinct CDR3 sequences, with approximately 33% occurring once and the leading ten covering around an eighth. The V and J ends lost 10 bases and 1 base respectively, with 16 bases between them. CDR1 is MNHEY, CDR2 SVGEGT, per germline. The length of the CDR3 is 14 residues. Study results and caveats: HLA-C-restricted CMV-specific TCR beta clonotypes were dominant in the ex vivo response.

This sequence was found in a human donor in good health (CMV status not recorded). Some clones in this sample may be carry-over from other donors' samples. The chain couples TRBV6-2 or TRBV6-3 to TRBJ1-1, with a possible D match to TRBD1 (5 bases). The specimen comprised cultured CD8+ T cells from PBMCs, sampled from culture after CMV antigen stimulation. The CDR3 DNA sequence: TGTGCCAACTTAAACAGGCACTCGAACACTGAAGCTTTCTTT. Its protein product is CANLNRHSNTEAFF.